A selection of T cell receptor beta chains follows, all from one sample in a study of T cell changes during pregnancy in multiple sclerosis. Sequencing was performed with immunoSEQ multiplex PCR; in TCRdb, only in-frame clones are kept and a portion is missing. This repertoire shows about 32,000 clones, 90% to 95% found once; its top ten account for about 3.9%. The source was CD8+ T cells from peripheral blood mononuclear cells, collected in the second trimester of pregnancy. The receptors come from a female donor in good health, enrolled as a control in a pregnancy study. CDR3s leave out the opening cysteine and the closing phenylalanine or tryptophan.

v_call	j_call	cdr3_aa
TRBV19	TRBJ2-3	ASSSRTSGDVTTQY
TRBV28	TRBJ2-3	ASSSTGGADTQY
TRBV13	TRBJ2-3	ASSPDNSGGAGDTQY
TRBV4-3	TRBJ2-1	ASSQANSEQF
TRBV4-3	TRBJ2-7	ASSQGTSGGEQY
TRBV4-1	TRBJ1-3	ASSQDRGSGNTIY
TRBV7-9	TRBJ1-1	ASTLGLNTEAF
TRBV30	TRBJ1-2	AWNSGTGKDGYT
TRBV4-1	TRBJ2-7	ASSQVPTSGGYSPLEQY
TRBV7-9	TRBJ2-7	ASSLVGQSTSYEQY
TRBV4-3	TRBJ1-2	ASSPGQGASGYT
TRBV6-1	TRBJ2-7	ASSGAGISYEQY
TRBV7-8	TRBJ2-1	ASSLWAIGAYNEQF
TRBV5-6	TRBJ1-1	ASSQFSTEAF
TRBV19	TRBJ2-7	ASSPFRDRDEQY
TRBV19	TRBJ2-1	ASSIMSSYNEQF
TRBV7-8	TRBJ1-2	ASSPLGQGVYGYT
TRBV11-3	TRBJ2-1	ASSLVLAGDYNEQF
TRBV7-2	TRBJ1-4	ASSSGSPNEKLF
TRBV19	TRBJ2-2	ASSILGHAGELF
TRBV6-4	TRBJ1-6	ASSVGGGDSPLH
TRBV19	TRBJ1-2	ASSSRDREWDYGYT
TRBV19	TRBJ1-1	ASRLARGTGSVNTEAF
TRBV6-1	TRBJ2-1	ASSEASGGANEQF
TRBV10-3	TRBJ2-1	AIKGQSSYNEQF
TRBV9	TRBJ1-1	ASSVEGTANTEAF
TRBV30	TRBJ1-1	AWDSYGGLNTEAF
TRBV7-6	TRBJ2-5	ASSLEAGVAQETQY
TRBV5-5	TRBJ2-7	ASSLASKAGASEQY
TRBV30	TRBJ1-4	AWSATGTGVEKLF
TRBV6-5	TRBJ2-7	ATVRITPYEQY
TRBV27	TRBJ1-5	ASQRGGEKH
TRBV7-8	TRBJ1-5	ASSASPARSNQPQH
TRBV5-4	TRBJ2-5	ASSFGENQETQY
TRBV19	TRBJ1-1	ASTPGQGHTEAF
TRBV5-6	TRBJ2-7	ASSLTGSYEQY
TRBV4-1	TRBJ2-1	ASSQSLAGEYNEQF
TRBV19	TRBJ1-1	ASIPDSLNTEAF
TRBV30	TRBJ1-3	AWTGSGNTIY
TRBV4-3	TRBJ2-7	ASSQAYHPRDSPCEQY
TRBV2	TRBJ2-7	ASRDGTSGGLRY